These T cell receptor beta chains were read from a single sample in a study of blood T cell repertoires in COVID-19. Assay used: immunoSEQ multiplex PCR; TCRdb lists only in-frame clones, some missing. The table records around 91,000 clones, 85% of them present only once. Source material: peripheral blood. These receptors originate from a man aged 80 or over with acute or convalescent COVID-19. Each CDR3 is given with its conserved first and last residue. Each record gives: V gene, D gene, clone size, J gene, CDR3 DNA, CDR3 protein. D genes are given only for firm matches. Where a row states a size, it is once, few, many or the class of an expanded clone; other rows omit it.

V: TRBV7-2
D: TRBD1
size: .
J: TRBJ1-2
DNA: TGTGCCAGCAGCTTAGGCGGACAGGGGGCTAACTATGGCTACACCTTC
CDR3: CASSLGGQGANYGYTF

V: TRBV5-1
D: TRBD2
size: .
J: TRBJ2-4
DNA: TGCGCCAGCAGCCCAGCGGGAGGGGCAAACATTCAGTACTTC
CDR3: CASSPAGGANIQYF

V: TRBV27
D: .
size: few
J: TRBJ1-1
DNA: TGTGCCAGCATAAACACGCCGAACACTGAAGCTTTCTTT
CDR3: CASINTPNTEAFF

V: TRBV11-2
D: .
size: .
J: TRBJ2-2
DNA: TGTGCCAGCAGCTCGCTTAGCTTGCGCGGGTTCTCAACCGGGGAGCTGTTTTTT
CDR3: CASSSLSLRGFSTGELFF

V: TRBV7-3
D: .
size: .
J: TRBJ1-2
DNA: TGTGCCAGCAGCTTAACAGGGGTTGATGGCTACACCTTC
CDR3: CASSLTGVDGYTF

V: TRBV28
D: TRBD1
size: once
J: TRBJ1-3
DNA: TGTGCCAGCAGTCCATCGGGGATGGGACAGCTCTCTGGAAACACCATATATTTT
CDR3: CASSPSGMGQLSGNTIYF

V: TRBV28
D: .
size: .
J: TRBJ2-1
DNA: TGTGCCAGCAGTTTATCGGGGGATCATGAGCAGTTCTTC
CDR3: CASSLSGDHEQFF

V: TRBV19
D: TRBD2
size: once
J: TRBJ2-3
DNA: TGTGCCAGTACGAGAGCGGGAGGGCGGGCAGATACGCAGTATTTT
CDR3: CASTRAGGRADTQYF

V: TRBV7-2
D: .
size: few
J: TRBJ2-2
DNA: TGTGCCAGCAGCTTAACCGGGAGCACCGGGGAGCTGTTTTTT
CDR3: CASSLTGSTGELFF

V: TRBV5-1
D: .
size: .
J: TRBJ1-3
DNA: TGCGCCAGCAGCTTGAATGGGGCAGGAAACACCATATATTTT
CDR3: CASSLNGAGNTIYF

V: TRBV28
D: TRBD2
size: .
J: TRBJ2-1
DNA: TGTGCCAGCAGTACCTTTAGCGGGGCCTCCTACAATGAGCAGTTCTTC
CDR3: CASSTFSGASYNEQFF

V: TRBV5-1
D: .
size: .
J: TRBJ2-2
DNA: TGCGCCAGCAGCTTGGCTAACGGGGAGCTGTTTTTT
CDR3: CASSLANGELFF

V: TRBV4-1
D: .
size: once
J: TRBJ2-7
DNA: TGCGCCAGCAGCCAAGGATTGGCTAGCAGCGACGAGCAGTACTTC
CDR3: CASSQGLASSDEQYF

V: TRBV7-9
D: .
size: .
J: TRBJ2-3
DNA: TGTGCCAGCAGCCCGGGGGTTAAATTGGGCACAGATACGCAGTATTTT
CDR3: CASSPGVKLGTDTQYF

V: TRBV6-1
D: TRBD1
size: .
J: TRBJ1-1
DNA: TGTGCCAGCAGTGAAAACAGGGGGGCCTACACTGAAGCTTTCTTT
CDR3: CASSENRGAYTEAFF

V: TRBV7-9
D: .
size: .
J: TRBJ2-5
DNA: TGTGCCAGCAACGCAGGCCAAGAGACCCAGTACTTC
CDR3: CASNAGQETQYF

V: TRBV18
D: .
size: few
J: TRBJ2-5
DNA: TGTGCCAGCTCACCAAATATGGTTGGGAGAACTGGAGAGACCCAGTACTTC
CDR3: CASSPNMVGRTGETQYF

V: TRBV5-1
D: TRBD1
size: .
J: TRBJ1-3
DNA: TGCGCCAGCAGCGCCGACAGGGGAGGAAACACCATATATTTT
CDR3: CASSADRGGNTIYF

V: TRBV28
D: .
size: few
J: TRBJ1-4
DNA: TGTGCCAGCAGTTCCAGGGGTTTTAATGAAAAACTGTTTTTT
CDR3: CASSSRGFNEKLFF

V: TRBV7-3
D: TRBD2
size: .
J: TRBJ2-1
DNA: TGTGCCAGCAGCTTAACACTCGGACTAGCGGGAGGAGGTGAGCAGTTCTTC
CDR3: CASSLTLGLAGGGEQFF

V: TRBV14
D: TRBD1
size: .
J: TRBJ2-7
DNA: TGTGCCAGCAGCCAGATTGACAGGGCCTACGAGCAGTACTTC
CDR3: CASSQIDRAYEQYF

V: TRBV11-1
D: TRBD1
size: .
J: TRBJ2-2
DNA: TGTGCCAGCAGCCCAGACAGGGGGCAAAGCGGGGAGCTGTTTTTT
CDR3: CASSPDRGQSGELFF

V: TRBV9
D: .
size: few
J: TRBJ1-6
DNA: TGTGCCAGCAGCGTAGCTGGCGGAGATTCACCCCTCCACTTT
CDR3: CASSVAGGDSPLHF

V: TRBV11-2
D: TRBD1
size: .
J: TRBJ1-6
DNA: TGTGCCAGCAGCAACCGGGACAGATATTCACCCCTCCACTTT
CDR3: CASSNRDRYSPLHF

V: TRBV29-1
D: TRBD1
size: .
J: TRBJ1-2
DNA: TGCAGCGTGGCCAGGGGGTCGAACTATGGCTACACCTTC
CDR3: CSVARGSNYGYTF

V: TRBV28
D: .
size: .
J: TRBJ2-1
DNA: TGTGCCACCTCTCCGGGTCCTACGGGCAATGAGCAGTTCTTC
CDR3: CATSPGPTGNEQFF

V: TRBV7-2
D: .
size: once
J: TRBJ1-1
DNA: TGTGCCAGCAGCTTAAAAGGGGCTGGCACTGAAGCTTTCTTT
CDR3: CASSLKGAGTEAFF

V: TRBV7-2
D: TRBD2
size: .
J: TRBJ2-7
DNA: TGTGCCAGCAGCGGACTAGCGGGACGGGCCTCTTACGAGCAGTACTTC
CDR3: CASSGLAGRASYEQYF

V: TRBV5-3
D: TRBD2
size: .
J: TRBJ2-1
DNA: TGTGCCAGAAGCCACGGGCTAGCGGCATGGCCCCCCAATGAGCAGTTCTTC
CDR3: CARSHGLAAWPPNEQFF

V: TRBV19
D: .
size: few
J: TRBJ1-5
DNA: TGTGCCAGTAGTATCCGTCAGGGACAGCCCCAGCATTTT
CDR3: CASSIRQGQPQHF

V: TRBV11-3
D: TRBD1
size: .
J: TRBJ1-1
DNA: TGTGCCAGCAGCTCCGGGACAGGGGCAATGAACACTGAAGCTTTCTTT
CDR3: CASSSGTGAMNTEAFF

V: TRBV30
D: TRBD1
size: .
J: TRBJ1-4
DNA: TGTGCCTGGAGTATGGACAGGGGGACTGAAAAACTGTTTTTT
CDR3: CAWSMDRGTEKLFF

V: TRBV27
D: .
size: .
J: TRBJ1-5
DNA: TGTGCCAGCAGTTTATCGCGGCCAGTCAATCAGCCCCAGCATTTT
CDR3: CASSLSRPVNQPQHF

V: TRBV27
D: .
size: .
J: TRBJ2-1
DNA: TGTGCCAGCAGTTTATCGAGCGACTACAATGAGCAGTTCTTC
CDR3: CASSLSSDYNEQFF

V: TRBV28
D: .
size: once
J: TRBJ1-6
DNA: TGTGCCAGCAGTTTACCTGGACAGCTTTTGGCCCTCCACTTT
CDR3: CASSLPGQLLALHF

V: TRBV4-2
D: .
size: .
J: TRBJ1-2
DNA: TGTGCCAGCAGCCAATCCCCGGGCGGGGCCTATGGCTACACCTTC
CDR3: CASSQSPGGAYGYTF

V: TRBV28
D: TRBD1
size: .
J: TRBJ2-5
DNA: TGTGCCAGCAGTTCACCGGGACAGGGGGGAGAGACCCAGTACTTC
CDR3: CASSSPGQGGETQYF

V: TRBV21-1
D: .
size: .
J: TRBJ2-1
DNA: TGTGCCAGCAGCTCCCAGGGGCCATCGGGTGAGCAGTTCTTC
CDR3: CASSSQGPSGEQFF

V: TRBV7-9
D: .
size: .
J: TRBJ1-2
DNA: TGTGCCAGCAGCTTTGTGGCAGGGACAAACTATGGCTACACCTTC
CDR3: CASSFVAGTNYGYTF

V: TRBV11-1
D: .
size: .
J: TRBJ1-2
DNA: TGTGCCAGCAGCCTCCGGGACTTAAAGGATGGCTACACCTTC
CDR3: CASSLRDLKDGYTF

V: TRBV4-1
D: .
size: .
J: TRBJ2-1
DNA: TGCGCCAGCAGCCAACGGTCTGACTACAATGAGCAGTTCTTC
CDR3: CASSQRSDYNEQFF

V: TRBV3-1/TRBV3-2
D: .
size: .
J: TRBJ1-2
DNA: TGTGCCAGCAGCCAAGATGTCCCCGGGTATGGCTACACCTTC
CDR3: CASSQDVPGYGYTF

V: TRBV6-5
D: .
size: .
J: TRBJ1-1
DNA: TGTGCCAGCACTAAAACTGAGGCCTCCATGGCTTTCTTT
CDR3: CASTKTEASMAFF

V: TRBV3-1/TRBV3-2
D: TRBD2
size: .
J: TRBJ2-3
DNA: TGTGCCAGCAGCCAAGATAAGGGACTAGCGCTCACAGATACGCAGTATTTT
CDR3: CASSQDKGLALTDTQYF

V: TRBV2
D: TRBD1
size: .
J: TRBJ1-5
DNA: TGTGCCAGCAGTGAAGGGTATGGCAGGGGGCAGGGGAGCAATCAGCCCCAGCATTTT
CDR3: CASSEGYGRGQGSNQPQHF

V: TRBV18
D: TRBD2
size: .
J: TRBJ2-3
DNA: TGTGCCAGCTCCGGACTAGCGACAGATACGCAGTATTTT
CDR3: CASSGLATDTQYF